This TCR beta chain derives from a study of cytomegalovirus exposure and HLA in healthy donors. V lost 3 bases, J lost 7 bases, and 7 bases stayed unmatched. There are 16 residues in the CDR3. Looked up from germline, CDR1 is LNHDA and CDR2 is SQIVND (reference sequence). This clone was detected once. Its antigen remains unidentified. Study-wide points: The later analysis indicated that the majority of CMV-associated TCR beta chains appeared HLA-restricted.

It was with 60 Vbeta and 13 Jbeta primers that the PCR ran. The method was immunoSEQ multiplex PCR; TCRdb's version includes in-frame clones alone and lacks a portion of them. The sample records 100,000 to 140,000 clones, roughly 80% being singletons. Although they were nominally healthy when sampled, donors likely had unrecorded immune exposures. V is TRBV19 and J is TRBJ2-2; 11 nucleotides agree with TRBD2. The receptor was derived from a man in his thirties or forties in good health and CMV-seropositive. The specimen sequenced was PBMCs. The CDR3 region is CASSIISGGAVGELFF. The DNA of the CDR3 is TGTGCCAGTAGTATCATTAGCGGGGGGGCCGTCGGGGAGCTGTTTTTT.